This T cell receptor beta chain was sequenced during a study of cytomegalovirus exposure and HLA in healthy donors. Regarding the study as a whole: As a later analysis revealed, most CMV-associated TCR beta chains appeared HLA-restricted. The sole available immune exposure information was CMV serostatus. A few CMV-associated chains proved CMV antigen-specific in vitro.

13 Jbeta primers and 60 Vbeta primers were used for the PCR. Assay used: immunoSEQ multiplex PCR; TCRdb lists only in-frame clones, some missing. The table shows about 98,000 clones, with roughly three quarters occurring only once. About this clone: Its antigen is not identified.

Germline V gene lookup returns CDR1 MNHEY and CDR2 SMNVEV (reference sequence). This CDR3 comprises 14 residues. V was shortened by 3 bases and J by 6 bases, with 14 bases between the two germline ends. Donors were nominally healthy when sampled, though unrecorded immune exposures were likely. The rearrangement joins TRBV27 to TRBJ1-2; D call uncertain. Sequenced sample: PBMCs. This clonotype was sampled from a male donor in good health and CMV-seropositive. As DNA, the CDR3 is TGTGCCAGCAGTTTTTTGCACACTACCAATGGCTACACCTTC. It specifies CASSFLHTTNGYTF.